These 20 T cell receptor beta chains share one sample of origin, sequenced in a study of Ad26.COV2.S vaccination and SARS-CoV-2 variants. This table comes from immunoSEQ multiplex PCR, and its TCRdb copy is limited to in-frame clones, with some not included. The sample consists of 350,000 to 450,000 clones, roughly 81% of them appearing once. Treatment described: about 20 received Ad26.COV2.S at low or high dose, single or two shots; several received placebo; per-sample allocation not given. Samples analyzed were those drawn on day 63 after the first vaccine or placebo injection. The source was peripheral blood, collected in a trial of Ad26.COV2.S vaccine versus placebo. Source of these receptors: a person between 18 and 59 years old who received the Ad26.COV2.S COVID-19 vaccine or a placebo.

In regard to this clone: Other DNA sequences in the same sample also yield this CDR3. The chain employs TRBV29-1 and TRBJ2-1; 10 bases are shared with TRBD1. Germline CDR1 reads SQVTM; CDR2 reads ANQGSEA. The CDR3 has 13 residues. V gave up 4 bases and J gave up 4 bases; unmatched junction bases: 1. DNA for the CDR3: TGCAGCGTTGGGACAGGGGGGTACAATGAGCAGTTCTTC. Protein product: CSVGTGGYNEQFF.

The chain is built from TRBV30 and TRBJ2-1; D gene unclear. This CDR3 is 14 amino acids long. The V end was cut by 3 bases, the J end by 9 bases, with 18 bases between. In germline, CDR1 is GTSNPN, CDR2 SVGIG (reference sequence). DNA for the CDR3: TGTGCCTGGAGACGAGCCTCCACTATCCGTGAGCAGTTCTTC. Its protein product is CAWRRASTIREQFF.

This chain connects TRBV7-6 to TRBJ1-4, with D perhaps TRBD1 (6 bases). With 5 bases removed from V and 7 bases from J, the gap between germline ends came to 17 bases. The CDR3 runs 15 residues. CDR1 SGHVS and CDR2 FNYEAQ come from the germline V gene. This CDR3 is CASSRETRGGEKLFF. The CDR3 DNA is TGTGCCAGCAGCAGAGAGACACGAGGGGGTGAAAAACTGTTTTTT.

This clone was detected only once. The V and J genes are TRBV6-5 and TRBJ2-7, with 12 bases identical to TRBD2. The trim removed 6 bases at V and 1 base at J, leaving 4 bases unmatched. The CDR3 covers 15 residues. CDR1 and CDR2 (germline): MNHEY, SVGAGI. The CDR3 loop reads CASSRGTSGSYEQYF. The DNA for the CDR3 is TGTGCCAGCAGCCGCGGGACTAGCGGGTCCTACGAGCAGTACTTC.

The rearrangement links TRBV20-1 to TRBJ2-7; no firm D call. The CDR3 is 11 amino acids. Trimming stripped 1 base from V and 4 bases from J, with 5 bases between. The germline V gene encodes CDR1 DFQATT and CDR2 SNEGSKA (reference sequence). The CDR3 DNA reads TGCAGTGCTAGAGGGGATTACGAGCAGTACTTC. This codes for CSARGDYEQYF.

The chain is built from TRBV6-5 and TRBJ2-1; TRBD2 agrees at 11 bases. With 2 bases clipped from V and 7 bases from J, the junction kept 4 bases outside the gene matches. This CDR3 contains 15 residues. Per germline, CDR1 MNHEY and CDR2 SVGAGI. CDR3 DNA: TGTGCCAGCAGTTACCGCCTAGCGGGGGGAAATGAGCAGTTCTTC. This encodes CASSYRLAGGNEQFF.

This clone has a handful of counts. V is TRBV12-5 and J is TRBJ1-5; TRBD1 matches at 7 bases. The CDR3 spans 16 residues. Losses at the gene ends were 6 bases for V and 3 bases for J; bases not matched to a gene: 11. Per germline, CDR1 LGHNT and CDR2 FRNRAP. CDR3 protein: CASGQNTGAPNQPQHF. CDR3 coding DNA: TGTGCTAGTGGCCAAAACACAGGGGCCCCCAATCAGCCCCAGCATTTT.

The chain joins TRBV3-1 (or the pseudogene TRBV3-2) to TRBJ1-5; weak D call: TRBD1 (5 bases). Per the germline V gene, CDR1 is LGHDT and CDR2 is YNNKEL (reference sequence). The CDR3 contains 15 residues. V lost 3 bases, J lost 4 bases, and 13 bases lay in between. CDR3 sequence: CASSQTGESNQPQHF. In DNA form, the CDR3 reads TGTGCCAGCAGCCAGACGGGGGAGTCAAATCAGCCCCAGCATTTT.

The chain couples TRBV5-4 to TRBJ2-3; 7 bases fit TRBD1. The V gene's germline CDR1 is SGHNT and CDR2 YYREEE (reference sequence). The ends lost 4 bases at V and 2 bases at J; junction bases unmatched: 7. The CDR3 is 15 residues long. In nucleotides, the CDR3 is TGTGCCAGCAGCCCGCGAGGGGGCCCCACAGATACGCAGTATTTT. Amino acids: CASSPRGGPTDTQYF.

This clone was seen a few times. The chain carries TRBV24-1 and TRBJ1-2, with a weak D call TRBD1 (6 bases). Germline V gives CDR1 KGHDR, CDR2 SFDVKD. Trimming removed 8 bases from V and 6 bases from J, with 12 bases in between. This CDR3 has 12 residues. In DNA, the CDR3 is TGTGCCACCAAGGACAGCGCTGATGGCTACACCTTC. Translating gives CATKDSADGYTF.

CDR3 residues: CASGIPGGTQYF. DNA of the CDR3: TGTGCCAGCGGGATACCCGGGGGGACCCAGTACTTC. V is TRBV14 and J is TRBJ2-5; TRBD2 is a possible D gene (6 bases). Germline CDR1 reads SGHDN; CDR2 reads FVKESK. Trimming cost V 8 bases and J 7 bases, with 14 bases left between them. This CDR3 contains 12 residues.

The V gene is TRBV5-4, the J gene TRBJ2-7; perhaps TRBD1 as D (6 bases). This CDR3 spans 15 amino acids. The germline gives CDR1 SGHNT, CDR2 YYREEE (reference sequence). Trimming stripped 3 bases from V and 6 bases from J, with 19 bases between. The CDR3 protein is CASSWGDMGATEQYF. The CDR3 bases are TGTGCCAGCAGCTGGGGAGACATGGGGGCCACCGAGCAGTACTTC.

The chain carries TRBV5-1 and TRBJ1-4; tentatively, D is TRBD1 (5 bases). The CDR3 has 15 residues. Trimming pared 0 bases from V and 5 bases from J, leaving 11 bases between. The germline V gene has CDR1 SGHRS and CDR2 YFSETQ. CDR3 residues: CASSLGGAYNEKLFF. The CDR3 coding sequence is TGCGCCAGCAGCTTGGGAGGGGCATACAATGAAAAACTGTTTTTT.

This chain joins TRBV18 and TRBJ1-3; D is uncertain. The CDR3 runs 16 residues. CDR1 KGHSH and CDR2 LQKENI come from the germline V gene. Between the trimmed V and J ends, which lost 3 bases and 0 bases, there was a span of 12 bases. As DNA, the CDR3 is TGTGCCAGCTCACCTTTGGAAGGCAGCTCTGGAAACACCATATATTTT. Translated, it gives CASSPLEGSSGNTIYF. The variable domain in full, completed from reference TRBV18 and TRBJ1-3, reads NAGVMQNPRHLVRRRGQEARLRCSPMKGHSHVYWYRQLPEEGLKFMVYLQKENIIDESGMPKERFSAEFPKEGPSILRIQQVVRGDSAAYFCASSPLEGSSGNTIYFGEGSWLTVV.

The chain links TRBV5-1 to TRBJ1-4; no clear D. The CDR3 is 14 amino acids. Looked up from germline, CDR1 is SGHRS and CDR2 is YFSETQ. The germline V and J ends were trimmed by 2 bases and 2 bases, with 7 bases remaining between them. The CDR3 sequence is CASSLGRTNEKLFF. The CDR3, as DNA: TGCGCCAGCAGCTTAGGACGGACTAATGAAAAACTGTTTTTT.

This chain connects TRBV19 to TRBJ2-3; D may be TRBD2 (6 bases). V lost 2 bases and J 5 bases, leaving 17 bases between the germline ends. There are 16 residues in the CDR3. CDR1 LNHDA and CDR2 SQIVND come from the germline V gene (reference sequence). CDR3 bases: TGTGCCAGTAGTATATTAGCGGAGGACCGGGGAGATACGCAGTATTTT. It codes for CASSILAEDRGDTQYF.

The rearrangement joins TRBV13 to TRBJ1-2; 9 nucleotides agree with TRBD1. The CDR3 consists of 14 residues. CDR1 is PRHDT and CDR2 is FYEKMQ in the germline V gene (reference sequence). Trimming took 2 bases from V and 7 from J; bases not matched to a gene: 5. This CDR3 is CASSLQTGGLGYTF. CDR3 DNA sequence: TGTGCCAGCAGCTTACAGACAGGGGGTCTTGGCTACACCTTC.

The genes are TRBV5-3 and TRBJ1-3; 7 bases align to TRBD1. TRBV5-3 counts as an open reading frame of uncertain function. This CDR3 region has 16 residues. The trim removed 7 bases at V and 4 bases at J, leaving 14 bases unmatched. Here the CDR3 reads CARPYPTGYRGNTIYF. The DNA of the CDR3 is TGTGCCAGACCGTACCCGACAGGGTATAGAGGAAACACCATATATTTT.

The V and J genes are TRBV12-5 and TRBJ2-7; possible D gene TRBD2, 5 bases. Germline V gene data show CDR1 as LGHNT and CDR2 as FRNRAP. V lost 2 bases and J 5 bases, leaving 7 bases between the germline ends. This CDR3 comprises 12 residues. The CDR3 DNA reads as TGTGCTAGTGGTTTGTCCGGGGACGAGCAGTACTTC. This translates into CASGLSGDEQYF.

The chain combines TRBV18 with TRBJ1-3; 8 bases agree with TRBD1. CDR1 KGHSH and CDR2 LQKENI come from the germline V gene. V was pared by 3 bases and J by 0 bases, with 4 bases of the junction left unmatched. CDR3 length: 16 residues. The CDR3 loop reads CASSPTGQGSGNTIYF. The DNA of the CDR3 is TGTGCCAGCTCACCGACAGGACAGGGCTCTGGAAACACCATATATTTT.